What follows are 30 T cell receptor beta chains derived from one specimen sequenced in a study of cytomegalovirus exposure and HLA in healthy donors. The study ran its PCR with 60 Vbeta and 13 Jbeta primers. The method was immunoSEQ multiplex PCR; TCRdb's version includes in-frame clones alone and lacks a portion of them. Of some 190,000 clones in the sample, around 82% are singletons; the top ten hold around 1.9%. The specimen was PBMCs. These receptor sequences come from a man aged 18-30 years in good health and CMV-seronegative.

About this clone itself: The junction and the germline gene differ at one end; a read error may be behind it. The chain carries TRBV7-7 and TRBJ1-1; maybe TRBD1 (5 bases). This CDR3 spans 13 amino acids. The germline V gene has CDR1 SSHAT and CDR2 FNYEAQ (reference sequence). The CDR3 here is CASSLTANTEAFF. The DNA of the CDR3 is TGTGCTAGCAGCTTGACAGCCAACACTGAAGCTTTCTTT. The entire variable domain, with the rest obtained from reference TRBV7-7 and TRBJ1-1, is as follows: GAGVSQSPRYKVTKRGQDVTLRCDPISSHATLYWYQQALGQGPEFLTYFNYEAQPDKSGLPSDRFSAERPEGSISTLTIQRTEQRDSAMYRCASSLTANTEAFFGQGTRLTVV.

The chain couples TRBV12-5 to TRBJ2-3; a weak D match, TRBD2 (7 bases). Germline-derived CDR1 and CDR2 are LGHNT and FRNRAP. The CDR3 loop spans 17 amino acids. Trimming took off 0 bases at V and 3 bases at J, with 16 bases between the two ends. The DNA for the CDR3 is TGTGCTAGTGGTTTGGTATTCTCGGGGGGCGGGACAGATACGCAGTATTTT. Protein product: CASGLVFSGGGTDTQYF.

The chain employs TRBV28 and TRBJ1-1; the D gene is possibly TRBD1 (5 bases). Germline CDR1 MDHEN, CDR2 SYDVKM. The CDR3 extends over 17 amino acids. With 2 bases removed from V and 0 bases from J, the gap between germline ends came to 16 bases. The CDR3 reads CASSLPRVLQLNTEAFF. The CDR3 DNA sequence: TGTGCCAGCAGTTTACCCAGGGTGTTACAGCTGAACACTGAAGCTTTCTTT.

The V gene is TRBV21-1, the J gene TRBJ2-2; the table's D call, TRBD2, has no DNA check behind it. TRBV21-1 is marked as a pseudogene. The CDR3 runs 14 residues. This CDR3 reads CASSPRLQSGELFF. The CDR3 coding sequence is TGTGCCAGCAGCCCGAGACTACAATCCGGGGAGCTGTTTTTT.

The rearrangement links TRBV7-2 to TRBJ2-3; 7 nucleotides match TRBD2. The CDR3 spans 16 residues. V dropped 4 bases and J dropped 4; count of bases not matched to a gene: 11. Germline V lookup: CDR1 SGHTA, CDR2 FQGNSA. The CDR3 sequence is CASSSYRLATADTQYF. The CDR3 DNA sequence: TGTGCCAGCAGCTCCTACAGACTAGCCACAGCAGATACGCAGTATTTT.

The J gene is TRBJ1-4, the V gene TRBV7-2, with 9 bases fitting TRBD1. Germline V lookup: CDR1 SGHTA, CDR2 FQGNSA. This CDR3 spans 14 amino acids. Trimming removed 6 bases from V and 7 bases from J; junction bases left unmatched: 6. For the CDR3, the DNA is TGTGCCAGCAGAAGGACAGGGGAGGGTGAAAAACTGTTTTTT. The encoded protein is CASRRTGEGEKLFF.

J is TRBJ2-5 and V is TRBV4-1; 13 nucleotides align to TRBD2. Germline V gives CDR1 MGHRA, CDR2 YSYEKL. V lost 3 bases, J lost 2 bases, and 3 bases stayed unmatched. This CDR3 is built from 16 residues. The CDR3 loop is CASSHWTSGSQETQYF. The CDR3, as DNA: TGCGCCAGCAGCCATTGGACTAGCGGGAGTCAAGAGACCCAGTACTTC.

V gene TRBV9 combines with J gene TRBJ2-2; D is undetermined. From germline, CDR1 is SGDLS and CDR2 YYNGEE. This CDR3 is built from 11 residues. The ends were cut back, 4 bases at V and 9 bases at J, with 7 bases in the middle. CDR3 protein: CASSQSRELFF. The CDR3 DNA is TGTGCCAGCAGCCAGTCCCGGGAGCTGTTTTTT.

The chain joins TRBV10-3 to TRBJ2-7; 9 positions agree with TRBD1. J was trimmed by 4 bases and V by 6 bases; bases with no gene match: 10. The CDR3 is 15 residues long. CDR1 is ENHRY and CDR2 is SYGVKD in the germline V gene. CDR3 protein: CAISPAGTGTYEQYF. The CDR3 DNA is TGTGCCATCAGCCCCGCCGGGACAGGGACATACGAGCAGTACTTC.

This rearrangement joins TRBV27 to TRBJ1-6; 7 bases are shared with TRBD1. Germline V gene sequence: CDR1 MNHEY, CDR2 SMNVEV (reference sequence). V was pared by 6 bases and J by 7 bases, with 9 bases of the junction left unmatched. The CDR3 is 15 residues long. The CDR3 DNA follows: TGTGCCAGCAGCCCCATTGGGACAGACAATTCACCCCTCCACTTT. This encodes CASSPIGTDNSPLHF.

V is TRBV6-5 and J is TRBJ1-1, with 7 bases fitting TRBD1. V lost 7 bases, J lost 4 bases, and 6 bases stayed unmatched. CDR1 is MNHEY, CDR2 SVGAGI, per germline. This CDR3 comprises 13 residues. The CDR3 reads CASTRQGATEAFF. CDR3 nucleotide sequence: TGTGCCAGCACCAGACAGGGAGCCACTGAAGCTTTCTTT.

This rearrangement joins TRBV11-2 to TRBJ2-3; 10 bases map to TRBD2. The CDR3 covers 16 residues. Germline CDR1 is SGHAT and CDR2 is FQNNGV. With 1 base clipped from V and 6 bases from J, the junction kept 7 bases outside the gene matches. The CDR3 loop reads CASSLGPSGRGDTQYF. CDR3 coding DNA: TGTGCCAGCAGCTTAGGCCCCAGCGGGAGGGGGGATACGCAGTATTTT.

J is TRBJ2-5 and V is TRBV4-1; 16 nucleotides agree with TRBD2. The V gene end was trimmed by 2 bases and the J gene end by 5 bases; junction bases not matched to a gene: 14. The CDR3 runs to 20 residues. The germline V gene has CDR1 MGHRA and CDR2 YSYEKL. The CDR3 spells CASSQFGTSGRAGQGETQYF. The CDR3 DNA follows: TGCGCCAGCAGCCAATTCGGGACTAGCGGGAGGGCCGGTCAAGGGGAGACCCAGTACTTC.

The gene calls are TRBV7-9 and TRBJ1-5, with 10 bases matching TRBD1. The CDR3 runs 15 residues. The germline V gene has CDR1 SEHNR and CDR2 FQNEAQ (reference sequence). V lost 5 bases to trimming and J lost 7 bases; unmatched junction nucleotides: 8. Here the CDR3 reads CASSHGTGVHQPQHF. In nucleotides, the CDR3 is TGTGCCAGCAGCCACGGGACAGGGGTACACCAGCCCCAGCATTTT. The full variable domain, completed using reference TRBV7-9 and TRBJ1-5, is DTGVSQNPRHKITKRGQNVTFRCDPISEHNRLYWYRQTLGQGPEFLTYFQNEAQLEKSRLLSDRFSAERPKGSFSTLEIQRTEQGDSAMYLCASSHGTGVHQPQHFGDGTRLSIL.

The gene calls are TRBV7-9 and TRBJ2-5, with 10 bases identical to TRBD2. Trimming at V came to 3 bases and at J to 2 bases, leaving 6 bases not matched to a gene. This CDR3 spans 16 amino acids. Germline values: CDR1 SEHNR, CDR2 FQNEAQ (reference sequence). The chain's CDR3 is CASSFGSGGTQETQYF. In DNA form, the CDR3 reads TGTGCCAGCAGCTTCGGTAGCGGGGGGACTCAAGAGACCCAGTACTTC.

This sequence joins TRBV4-2 and TRBJ2-3, with 7 bases aligning to TRBD1. This CDR3 is built from 16 residues. Per germline, CDR1 LGHNA and CDR2 YNFKEQ. V shed 1 base and J 3 bases; nucleotides not matched to a gene: 7. The CDR3 protein is CASSQAGTDSTDTQYF. The CDR3 nucleotides are TGTGCCAGCAGCCAAGCCGGGACAGACTCGACAGATACGCAGTATTTT.

CDR3 in DNA: TGTGCCAGCAGTTTTGGGACTGACACCGGGGAGCTGTTTTTT. It encodes CASSFGTDTGELFF. The chain combines TRBV27 with TRBJ2-2; D is possibly TRBD2 (6 bases). This CDR3 contains 14 residues. CDR1 is MNHEY and CDR2 is SMNVEV in the germline V gene (reference sequence). Deletions cut 3 bases from V and 3 bases from J, with 8 bases between.

The genes are TRBV5-1 and TRBJ2-2, with 9 bases matching TRBD1. The length of the CDR3 is 16 residues. In germline, CDR1 is SGHRS, CDR2 YFSETQ. The junction had 6 bases not matched to a gene; V was cut back by 1 base and J by 5 bases. For the CDR3, the DNA is TGCGCCAGCAGCTTGACGGGACAGGGCGGGACCGGGGAGCTGTTTTTT. It codes for CASSLTGQGGTGELFF.

The rearrangement uses TRBV6-1 and TRBJ2-5; maybe TRBD2 (6 bases). The CDR3 sequence is 15 residues long. V lost 6 bases to trimming and J lost 3 bases, with 17 bases between them. Germline V gives CDR1 MNHNS, CDR2 SASEGT. In DNA form, the CDR3 reads TGTGCCAGCAGCAGCCGGAGGGTAACTAAAGAGACCCAGTACTTC. It encodes CASSSRRVTKETQYF.

The chain employs TRBV25-1 and TRBJ1-1; 9 nucleotides agree with TRBD1. The CDR3 covers 14 residues. J was trimmed by 4 bases and V by 5 bases; bases with no gene match: 5. The V gene's germline CDR1 is MGHDK and CDR2 SYGVNS. The CDR3 nucleotides are TGTGCCAGCAGTTCTTACAGGGGGCGCACTGAAGCTTTCTTT. It encodes CASSSYRGRTEAFF.

This sequence joins TRBV18 and TRBJ2-5; TRBD2 matches at 7 bases. V lost 5 bases to trimming and J lost 3 bases; unmatched junction nucleotides: 6. The CDR3 covers 14 residues. Germline V lookup: CDR1 KGHSH, CDR2 LQKENI. CDR3 nucleotides: TGTGCCAGCTCATCCCGGACTAGAGAAGAGACCCAGTACTTC. It yields the protein CASSSRTREETQYF.

The chain has TRBV5-1 and TRBJ1-4; no clear D. Germline V gene data show CDR1 as SGHRS and CDR2 as YFSETQ. This CDR3 region has 15 residues. The V and J ends lost 4 bases and 7 bases respectively, with 17 bases between them. DNA for the CDR3: TGCGCCAGCAGCCCCCGGGTAGGCGAAGGTGAAAAACTGTTTTTT. This gives the protein CASSPRVGEGEKLFF.

This clone showed up just a few times. The chain uses TRBV13 and TRBJ1-3; TRBD1 is a possible D gene (6 bases). The germline V gene has CDR1 PRHDT and CDR2 FYEKMQ (reference sequence). This CDR3 spans 19 amino acids. Trimming took off 0 bases at V and 0 bases at J, with 18 bases between the two ends. The CDR3 DNA reads TGTGCCAGCAGCTTAGGCGGACGATGGGGGCAAGACTCTGGAAACACCATATATTTT. It codes for CASSLGGRWGQDSGNTIYF.

This chain joins TRBV27 and TRBJ1-5; TRBD1 aligns across 7 bases. There are 17 residues in the CDR3. Trimming removed 5 bases from V and 4 bases from J; junction bases left unmatched: 14. Germline V gene data show CDR1 as MNHEY and CDR2 as SMNVEV (reference sequence). The CDR3 bases are TGTGCCAGCAGTGACCCCGGTCAGGGGGGTGTAAATCAGCCCCAGCATTTT. Translated: CASSDPGQGGVNQPQHF.

V is TRBV4-3 and J is TRBJ2-5; the D gene is possibly TRBD1 (5 bases). The tail of the sequence fits TRBJ2-7 better, so the J call may be wrong. Germline-derived CDR1 and CDR2 are LGHNA and YSLEER. This CDR3 region has 16 residues. This chain's CDR3 is CASSQDWGRRYYEQYF. In DNA form, the CDR3 reads TGCGCCAGCAGCCAAGATTGGGGCAGGAGATACTACGAGCAGTACTTC.

The V and J genes are TRBV5-4 and TRBJ1-2; TRBD1 is a possible D gene (6 bases). The CDR3 is 14 amino acids. In germline, CDR1 is SGHNT, CDR2 YYREEE (reference sequence). V was clipped by 2 bases and J by 8 bases, with 16 bases between them. CDR3 nucleotide sequence: TGTGCCAGCAGCTTCCAAACAGGGACGCGGGGCTACACCTTC. Translating it yields CASSFQTGTRGYTF.

This clone was seen just once. The chain employs TRBV28 and TRBJ2-7; 8 bases are a match to TRBD1. CDR1 is MDHEN and CDR2 is SYDVKM in the germline V gene. The trim removed 3 bases at V and 5 bases at J, leaving 3 bases unmatched. The CDR3 is 13 residues long. The CDR3 DNA follows: TGTGCCAGCAGTTTGACAGGGGTGGACGAGCAGTACTTC. This encodes CASSLTGVDEQYF.

V usage is TRBV4-1 and J usage is TRBJ1-4; 8 bases map to TRBD1. The CDR3 totals 13 residues. Per germline, CDR1 MGHRA and CDR2 YSYEKL. Trimming removed 4 bases from V and 8 bases from J; junction bases left unmatched: 3. The CDR3 sequence is CASSLRDREKLFF. Written as DNA, the CDR3 is TGCGCCAGCAGCCTCCGGGACAGGGAAAAACTGTTTTTT.

The V call is TRBV5-4, the J call TRBJ1-4, with D perhaps TRBD1 (5 bases). CDR3 size: 14 residues. V was pared by 4 bases and J by 7 bases, with 14 bases between. Germline V gives CDR1 SGHNT, CDR2 YYREEE (reference sequence). In nucleotides, the CDR3 is TGTGCCAGCAGCCCGGGGGTGCGTGTTGAAAAACTGTTTTTT. This sequence encodes CASSPGVRVEKLFF.

J is TRBJ2-4 and V is TRBV5-1; TRBD2 matches at 9 bases. This CDR3 is 18 amino acids long. From germline, CDR1 is SGHRS and CDR2 YFSETQ. Unmatched junction bases numbered 11, after V lost 0 bases and J lost 4 bases. The CDR3 protein is CASSLDLAGRLGKNIQYF. DNA of the CDR3: TGCGCCAGCAGCTTGGACCTAGCGGGGAGACTAGGTAAAAACATTCAGTACTTC.